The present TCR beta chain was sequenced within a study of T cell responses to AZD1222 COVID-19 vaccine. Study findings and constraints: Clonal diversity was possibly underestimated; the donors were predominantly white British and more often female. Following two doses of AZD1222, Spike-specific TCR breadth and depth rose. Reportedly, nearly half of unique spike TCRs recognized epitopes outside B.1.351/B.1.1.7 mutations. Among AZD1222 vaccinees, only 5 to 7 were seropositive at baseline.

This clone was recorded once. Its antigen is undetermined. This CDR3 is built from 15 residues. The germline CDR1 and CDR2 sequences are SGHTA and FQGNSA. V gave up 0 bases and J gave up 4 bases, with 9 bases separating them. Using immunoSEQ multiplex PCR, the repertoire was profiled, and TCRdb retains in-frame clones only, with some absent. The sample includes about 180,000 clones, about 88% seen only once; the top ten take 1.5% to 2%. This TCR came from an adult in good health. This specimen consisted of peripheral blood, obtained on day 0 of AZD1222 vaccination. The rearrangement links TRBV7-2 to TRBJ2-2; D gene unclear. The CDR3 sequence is CASSLAGYTTGELFF. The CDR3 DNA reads TGTGCCAGCAGCTTAGCGGGATACACCACCGGGGAGCTGTTTTTT.